This T cell receptor beta chain is from a study of blood T cell repertoires in COVID-19. Study summary: PBMCs, B-cell-depleted T cells, or T cells were the source of the cDNA or gDNA that made up the material.

Sequencing used immunoSEQ multiplex PCR; TCRdb keeps in-frame clones, though not all of them. The sample shows roughly 500,000 clones, approximately 83% of them seen only once. Notes on this clone: A read error may account for a junction end that differs from germline.

This CDR3 region has 14 residues. Germline lookup yields CDR1 LGHNT and CDR2 FRNRAP. The chain combines TRBV12-5 with TRBJ2-1; 7 bases match TRBD2. Material: peripheral blood. The sequence was collected from a human donor in a cohort sampled during active COVID-19. CDR3 sequence: CASGLVRDYDEQFF. The CDR3 DNA is TGTGCTAGTGGTTTGGTCCGGGACTACGATGAGCAGTTCTTC.